Presented here are 22 T cell receptor beta chains from one specimen sequenced in a study of shared clonotypes between healthy human individuals. Some clones are missing from TCRdb's copy, which holds only in-frame ones; the method was immunoSEQ multiplex PCR. The sample consists of roughly 2.4 million clones, approximately 94% of them appearing once. The sample taken for sequencing was naive CD4+ T cells sorted from blood. Stated subset: CD45RA+ positively selected. These receptors all stem from a man younger than 30 in good health.

The chain combines TRBV25-1 with TRBJ1-3, with a weak D call TRBD1 (5 bases). Germline V gene data show CDR1 as MGHDK and CDR2 as SYGVNS. The CDR3 has 16 residues. With 2 bases removed from V and 0 bases from J, the gap between germline ends came to 11 bases. The CDR3 here is CASSEKGRGSGNTIYF. The CDR3 nucleotides are TGTGCCAGCAGTGAAAAAGGGAGGGGCTCTGGAAACACCATATATTTT.

Comment on this clone: The junction departs from germline at one end; a sequencing error may be responsible. The chain is built from TRBV5-1 and TRBJ1-2; maybe TRBD1 (5 bases). The CDR3 has 13 residues. The germline V gene encodes CDR1 SGHRS and CDR2 YFSETQ. The CDR3 DNA reads as TGCGCCAGCGCCGGCGGGGCTAATTATGGCTACACCTTC. It specifies CASAGGANYGYTF. Based on the CDR3 plus reference TRBV5-1 and TRBJ1-2, the full variable domain is KAGVTQTPRYLIKTRGQQVTLSCSPISGHRSVSWYQQTPGQGLQFLFEYFSETQRNKGNFPGRFSGRQFSNSRSEMNVSTLELGDSALYLCASAGGANYGYTFGSGTRLTVV.

The genes are TRBV15 and TRBJ2-7; 9 nucleotides agree with TRBD1. Germline assignment: CDR1 LNHNV and CDR2 YYDKDF (reference sequence). CDR3 size: 14 residues. Germline trimming cut 8 bases from V and 3 bases from J; bases unmatched to any gene: 8. Here the CDR3 DNA reads TGTGCCACCTCATCCGGGACAGGGAGCTACGAGCAGTACTTC. Its translation is CATSSGTGSYEQYF.

DNA for the CDR3: TGTGCCAGCAGCTTGGAAAAGGGCCGAACTGAAGCTTTCTTT. This codes for CASSLEKGRTEAFF. The rearrangement joins TRBV5-4 to TRBJ1-1; D remains unclear. The V gene's germline CDR1 is SGHNT and CDR2 YYREEE (reference sequence). V was pared by 0 bases and J by 5 bases, with 11 bases between. The CDR3 consists of 14 residues.

CDR3 amino acids: CASSQDNRGYNEQFF. CDR3 DNA: TGCGCCAGCAGCCAAGATAATAGGGGCTACAATGAGCAGTTCTTC. The gene calls are TRBV4-1 and TRBJ2-1; a weak D match, TRBD1 (5 bases). V lost 0 bases and J 3 bases, leaving 9 bases between the germline ends. Germline V CDR1 and CDR2: MGHRA, YSYEKL. The CDR3 is 15 amino acids.

Points on this clone: The same CDR3 can be traced to other DNA sequences in this sample. V usage is TRBV5-1 and J usage is TRBJ2-5; TRBD2 aligns across 7 bases. The V segment lost 5 bases and the J segment 2 bases; nucleotides outside the gene matches: 6. The CDR3 runs 14 residues. Germline loops: CDR1 SGHRS, CDR2 YFSETQ. The CDR3 sequence is CASSFPGGQETQYF. For the CDR3, the DNA is TGCGCCAGCAGTTTTCCGGGGGGTCAAGAGACCCAGTACTTC.

The chain couples TRBV2 to TRBJ1-3; no clear D gene. Trimming removed 5 bases from V and 3 bases from J, with 14 bases in between. This CDR3 region has 15 residues. Germline V gives CDR1 SNHLY, CDR2 FYNNEI. CDR3 sequence: CASSFWSDGGNTIYF. The CDR3 DNA reads as TGTGCCAGCAGTTTCTGGAGCGACGGTGGAAACACCATATATTTT.

V is TRBV6-5 and J is TRBJ1-2; D is perhaps TRBD1 (5 bases). Germline CDR1 and CDR2: MNHEY and SVGAGI. The CDR3 is 12 residues long. V was shortened by 5 bases and J by 6 bases, with 10 bases between the two germline ends. The CDR3 is CASSRGADGYTF. DNA of the CDR3: TGTGCCAGCAGTCGAGGGGCGGATGGCTACACCTTC.

The J gene is TRBJ2-7, the V gene TRBV27, with 7 bases identical to TRBD2. The ends lost 8 bases at V and 4 bases at J; junction bases unmatched: 11. This CDR3 is built from 14 residues. Germline V gene sequence: CDR1 MNHEY, CDR2 SMNVEV (reference sequence). CDR3 in DNA: TGTGCCAGCGGAAAGACGAGCGGGGCTTACGAGCAGTACTTC. Encoded protein: CASGKTSGAYEQYF.

The chain is built from TRBV18 and TRBJ1-1; D possibly corresponds to TRBD1 (6 bases). The CDR3 consists of 13 residues. V dropped 8 bases and J dropped 1 base, with 11 bases sitting between them. Germline values: CDR1 KGHSH, CDR2 LQKENI. The CDR3 DNA reads TGTGCCAGCACCCTACAGGGGAACACTGAAGCTTTCTTT. The encoded protein is CASTLQGNTEAFF.

This sequence joins TRBV6-1 and TRBJ2-1; D not resolved. V lost 0 bases, J lost 5 bases, and 11 bases lay in between. The germline V gene has CDR1 MNHNS and CDR2 SASEGT. The CDR3 has 15 residues. CDR3 coding DNA: TGTGCCAGCAGTGAAGCGAGAGCACGACACAATGAGCAGTTCTTC. Residues: CASSEARARHNEQFF.

In the case of this clone: This same CDR3 is encoded by further DNA sequences in the sample. The genes are TRBV5-5 and TRBJ1-1; D remains ambiguous. This CDR3 spans 13 amino acids. Germline lookup yields CDR1 SGHKS and CDR2 YYEKEE (reference sequence). Trimming cost V 2 bases and J 0 bases, with 5 bases left between them. Here the CDR3 DNA reads TGTGCCAGCAGCTTAGGAGTGAACACTGAAGCTTTCTTT. Translated: CASSLGVNTEAFF.

The rearrangement links TRBV6-7 to TRBJ1-6; the D is unclear. TRBV6-7 is classed as an ORF, of uncertain function. This CDR3 has 19 amino acids. V shed 6 bases and J shed 0 bases, with 21 bases lying between them. Here the CDR3 DNA reads TGTGCCAGCAGACATTTGGTGCTGAGGGCCAGCTCCTATAATTCACCCCTCCACTTT. Its protein product is CASRHLVLRASSYNSPLHF.

In this sample, this clone turned up once. CDR3 sequence (DNA): TGCGCCAGCAGCTTAGAGAGCAACTATAATTCACCCCTCCACTTT. This encodes CASSLESNYNSPLHF. This sequence joins TRBV5-1 and TRBJ1-6; no reliable D call. Germline loops: CDR1 SGHRS, CDR2 YFSETQ. The V end was cut by 2 bases, the J end by 3 bases, with 9 bases between. The length of the CDR3 is 15 residues.

The chain joins TRBV27 to TRBJ2-7; D is ambiguous. Germline CDR1 reads MNHEY; CDR2 reads SMNVEV (reference sequence). This CDR3 is 13 amino acids long. The V gene lost 8 bases and the J gene lost 0 bases, with 11 bases spanning the gap. The CDR3 loop reads CASRAPPSYEQYF. CDR3 nucleotide sequence: TGTGCCAGCCGTGCGCCACCCTCCTACGAGCAGTACTTC.

The chain joins TRBV5-1 to TRBJ2-5; no definite D call. CDR3 length: 11 residues. Germline CDR1 reads SGHRS; CDR2 reads YFSETQ. With 5 bases removed from V and 5 bases from J, the gap between germline ends came to 7 bases. In nucleotides, the CDR3 is TGCGCCAGCAGGCTAGGGGAGACCCAGTACTTC. Amino acids: CASRLGETQYF.

This clone was observed once. The chain joins TRBV6-1 to TRBJ2-1; 9 positions match TRBD2. V shed 6 bases and J 8 bases; nucleotides not matched to a gene: 5. Germline V gives CDR1 MNHNS, CDR2 SASEGT. CDR3 length: 13 amino acids. This CDR3 reads CASSVSGSYEQFF. The CDR3 DNA reads TGTGCCAGCAGCGTTAGCGGGAGCTATGAGCAGTTCTTC.

This chain joins TRBV28 and TRBJ1-1; D is undetermined. Looked up from germline, CDR1 is MDHEN and CDR2 is SYDVKM. The CDR3 spans 14 residues. Trimming removed 6 bases from V and 1 base from J, with 12 bases in between. CDR3 in amino acids: CASSRVGKNTEAFF. The CDR3 DNA sequence: TGTGCCAGCAGCCGCGTCGGGAAGAACACTGAAGCTTTCTTT.

The V call is TRBV7-9, the J call TRBJ1-6, with D possibly being TRBD1 (6 bases). CDR1 SEHNR and CDR2 FQNEAQ come from the germline V gene (reference sequence). This CDR3 is built from 14 residues. V lost 5 bases and J 7 bases, leaving 12 bases between the germline ends. The CDR3 protein is CASSKQGANSPLHF. CDR3 DNA sequence: TGTGCCAGCAGCAAACAGGGAGCCAATTCACCCCTCCACTTT.

The chain joins TRBV10-3 to TRBJ1-3; no reliable D call. Germline assignment: CDR1 ENHRY and CDR2 SYGVKD. The CDR3 runs to 15 residues. Trimming shortened V by 3 bases and J by 3 bases, and 12 bases separated the two germline ends. For the CDR3, the DNA is TGTGCCATCAGTGATCTGGGGAAGGATGGAAACACCATATATTTT. Its translation: CAISDLGKDGNTIYF.

Notes on this clone: One end of the junction is discordant with germline, which a read error may explain. J is TRBJ1-4 and V is TRBV6-1, with D uncertain. Germline V gives CDR1 MNHNS, CDR2 SASEGT. The CDR3 is 12 amino acids. CDR3 DNA: TGTGCCAGCAGTGAAGGCCCTGGGCAGGAGATTTTT. The encoded protein is CASSEGPGQEIF.

The chain uses TRBV5-4 and TRBJ2-2, with 8 bases that match TRBD2. V lost 1 base and J lost 4; bases outside the gene matches: 6. Germline V gene data show CDR1 as SGHNT and CDR2 as YYREEE (reference sequence). This CDR3 has 16 amino acids. As DNA, the CDR3 is TGTGCCAGCAGCTTGCCGGGACTAGGGGGCACCGGGGAGCTGTTTTTT. Amino acids: CASSLPGLGGTGELFF.